Listed here are 25 T cell receptor beta chains from one sample, sequenced in a study of control samples from healthy donors and cancer patients. The table came from immunoSEQ multiplex PCR; TCRdb's copy has only in-frame clones and leaves some out. Found here are about 71,000 clones, around 92% of them singletons; the top ten hold 15% to 20%. The sample taken for sequencing was PBMCs. The source is a man aged 55 to 69 with lung cancer.

This clone was recorded only once. The chain links TRBV5-1 to TRBJ2-3, with D perhaps matching TRBD1 (6 bases). Germline V lookup: CDR1 SGHRS, CDR2 YFSETQ. V was cut by 3 bases and J by 2 bases, with 10 bases left in between. CDR3 length equals 14 residues. CDR3 nucleotides: TGCGCCAGCAGCTATGGGACACCCACAGATACGCAGTATTTT. This encodes CASSYGTPTDTQYF.

The V gene is TRBV4-1, the J gene TRBJ1-1; the D is unclear. The CDR3 is 16 amino acids. CDR1 and CDR2 from the germline V gene are MGHRA and YSYEKL. The V end lost 0 bases, the J end lost 0 bases, and 11 bases lay between the germline ends. The CDR3 loop reads CASSQERQGMNTEAFF. The DNA of the CDR3 is TGCGCCAGCAGCCAAGAACGTCAAGGGATGAACACTGAAGCTTTCTTT.

This rearrangement joins TRBV6-6 to TRBJ2-3; 12 bases map to TRBD2. This CDR3 comprises 15 residues. Germline CDR1 reads MNHNY; CDR2 reads SVGAGI (reference sequence). With V trimmed by 4 bases and J by 3 bases, 2 bases remained unmatched. The CDR3 region has the DNA TGTGCCAGCAGTTCTAGCGGGGGGGCGACAGATACGCAGTATTTT. Translation: CASSSSGGATDTQYF.

The V call is TRBV30, the J call TRBJ1-6; D gene ambiguous. V lost 4 bases, J lost 7 bases, and 17 bases lay in between. The germline V gene encodes CDR1 GTSNPN and CDR2 SVGIG (reference sequence). CDR3 size: 15 residues. CDR3 bases: TGTGCCTGGAATTTCGTCGGGCAGAGAAATTCACCCCTCCACTTT. This gives the protein CAWNFVGQRNSPLHF.

The V gene is TRBV14, the J gene TRBJ2-4, with 9 nucleotides matching TRBD1. The trim removed 1 base at V and 10 bases at J, leaving 8 bases unmatched. The CDR3 has 15 amino acids. Per germline, CDR1 SGHDN and CDR2 FVKESK. CDR3 residues: CASSQAVLGQGIQYF. The CDR3 region has the DNA TGTGCCAGCAGCCAAGCCGTCTTAGGACAGGGGATTCAGTACTTC.

CDR3 residues: CASRQGQTKYYGYTF. The CDR3 coding sequence is TGTGCCAGCAGGCAGGGACAGACAAAATACTATGGCTACACCTTC. This rearrangement joins TRBV5-4 to TRBJ1-2, with TRBD1 matching 7 bases. Germline-derived CDR1 and CDR2 are SGHNT and YYREEE (reference sequence). V dropped 5 bases and J dropped 3; count of bases not matched to a gene: 10. This CDR3 spans 15 amino acids.

The chain couples TRBV11-3 to TRBJ1-6; D is undetermined. The CDR3 is 13 residues long. CDR1 and CDR2 from the germline V gene are SGHNT and YENEEA. V lost 6 bases and J 8 bases, leaving 11 bases between the germline ends. This CDR3 is CASSRILDSPLHF. In DNA form, the CDR3 reads TGTGCCAGCAGTAGAATCCTAGATTCACCCCTCCACTTT.

V and J are TRBV5-1 and TRBJ2-6; D perhaps matches TRBD2 (5 bases). Germline V CDR1 and CDR2: SGHRS, YFSETQ. This CDR3 is built from 15 residues. V was cut by 0 bases and J by 2 bases, with 6 bases left in between. Here the CDR3 reads CASSLDGTGANVLTF. CDR3 bases: TGCGCCAGCAGCTTGGACGGGACTGGGGCCAACGTCCTGACTTTC.

The CDR3 reads CATSPGPSTGELFF. For the CDR3, the DNA is TGTGCCACCTCCCCCGGCCCGAGCACCGGGGAGCTGTTTTTT. The V call is TRBV24-1, the J call TRBJ2-2; no firm D call. The V and J ends lost 9 bases and 4 bases respectively, with 14 bases between them. The CDR3 has 14 residues. Germline V gives CDR1 KGHDR, CDR2 SFDVKD.

V usage is TRBV18 and J usage is TRBJ1-1; D not certain. The CDR3 sequence is 15 residues long. V lost 4 bases to trimming and J lost 8 bases, with 20 bases between them. The V gene's germline CDR1 is KGHSH and CDR2 LQKENI. The CDR3 protein is CASSLNSARIDEAFF. Written as DNA, the CDR3 is TGTGCCAGCTCACTTAACTCAGCCCGAATAGACGAAGCTTTCTTT.

The chain joins TRBV7-6 to TRBJ1-1, with unresolved D. Germline CDR1 is SGHVS and CDR2 is FNYEAQ. Trimming cost V 4 bases and J 1 base, with 7 bases left between them. The CDR3 totals 13 residues. CDR3 DNA: TGTGCCAGCAGCTCCTCCAGGAACACTGAAGCTTTCTTT. Its protein product is CASSSSRNTEAFF.

The V call is TRBV19, the J call TRBJ1-1, with 8 nucleotides matching TRBD1. Germline trimming cut 1 base from V and 3 bases from J; bases unmatched to any gene: 10. The CDR3 loop spans 17 amino acids. The germline gives CDR1 LNHDA, CDR2 SQIVND (reference sequence). The CDR3 is CASSIGLGTGPHTEAFF. CDR3 DNA: TGTGCCAGTAGTATAGGTCTTGGGACAGGACCTCACACTGAAGCTTTCTTT.

This clone ranks as medium-sized (0.01 to 0.1%). Other DNA sequences from this sample encode an identical CDR3 as well. The chain combines TRBV12-5 with TRBJ2-7; D is unclear. The CDR3 sequence is 11 residues long. Trimming took 4 bases from V and 1 from J, leaving 2 bases between them. CDR1 is LGHNT, CDR2 FRNRAP, per germline. CDR3: CASGWSYEQYF. CDR3 DNA sequence: TGTGCTAGTGGTTGGTCCTACGAGCAGTACTTC.

V gene TRBV5-6 combines with J gene TRBJ2-1; no clear D gene. Trimming shortened V by 5 bases and J by 9 bases, and 12 bases separated the two germline ends. The length of the CDR3 is 12 residues. Looked up from germline, CDR1 is SGHDT and CDR2 is YYEEEE. The CDR3 here is CASSPGRSEQFF. Here the CDR3 DNA reads TGTGCCAGCAGTCCCGGACGTAGTGAGCAGTTCTTC. Together with reference TRBV5-6 and TRBJ2-1, the CDR3 gives the full variable domain: DAGVTQSPTHLIKTRGQQVTLRCSPKSGHDTVSWYQQALGQGPQFIFQYYEEEERQRGNFPDRFSGHQFPNYSSELNVNALLLGDSALYLCASSPGRSEQFFGPGTRLTVL.

This rearrangement joins TRBV5-1 to TRBJ1-5; tentatively, D is TRBD1 (5 bases). Trimming stripped 4 bases from V and 5 bases from J, with 13 bases between. There are 14 residues in the CDR3. Per the germline V gene, CDR1 is SGHRS and CDR2 is YFSETQ. The DNA of the CDR3 is TGCGCCAGCAGCCCCGGCGACAGCTATCAGCCCCAGCATTTT. Protein sequence: CASSPGDSYQPQHF. Together with reference TRBV5-1 and TRBJ1-5, the CDR3 gives the full variable domain: KAGVTQTPRYLIKTRGQQVTLSCSPISGHRSVSWYQQTPGQGLQFLFEYFSETQRNKGNFPGRFSGRQFSNSRSEMNVSTLELGDSALYLCASSPGDSYQPQHFGDGTRLSIL.

This chain joins TRBV15 and TRBJ1-6; possible D gene TRBD1, 6 bases. The V end was cut by 2 bases, the J end by 5 bases, with 10 bases between. CDR1 LNHNV and CDR2 YYDKDF come from the germline V gene (reference sequence). This CDR3 region has 15 residues. CDR3 residues: CATSRWDTHNSPLHF. CDR3 DNA sequence: TGTGCCACCAGCAGATGGGACACTCATAATTCACCCCTCCACTTT.

The chain joins TRBV24-1 to TRBJ2-6; D could derive from TRBD1 or TRBD2 (5 bases each). This CDR3 has 18 residues. Germline-derived CDR1 and CDR2 are KGHDR and SFDVKD. The V gene lost 9 bases and the J gene lost 0 bases, with 20 bases spanning the gap. DNA of the CDR3: TGTGCCACCGCGGCCGGGTCGGGGCTTGTCTCTGGGGCCAACGTCCTGACTTTC. It codes for CATAAGSGLVSGANVLTF.

A single count supports this clone. This rearrangement joins TRBV3-1 (or the pseudogene TRBV3-2) to TRBJ1-6, with 11 bases fitting TRBD1. The germline V gene has CDR1 LGHDT and CDR2 YNNKEL (reference sequence). The CDR3 covers 15 residues. Germline trimming cut 2 bases from V and 9 bases from J; bases unmatched to any gene: 3. The CDR3 nucleotides are TGTGCCAGCAGCCAAAGGACAGGGGGCACTTCACCCCTCCACTTT. Amino acid sequence: CASSQRTGGTSPLHF.

The chain links TRBV18 to TRBJ1-4; 9 nucleotides align to TRBD1. The CDR3 is 13 residues long. Germline assignment: CDR1 KGHSH and CDR2 LQKENI. The ends lost 2 bases at V and 15 bases at J; junction bases unmatched: 7. CDR3 in amino acids: CASSPVGTGRMFF. The CDR3 DNA sequence: TGTGCCAGCTCACCAGTGGGGACAGGGAGGATGTTTTTT.

A remark on this clone: Other DNA variants within this sample encode the same CDR3. The rearrangement links TRBV5-5 to TRBJ1-1; D might be TRBD1 (5 bases). With 0 bases removed from V and 3 bases from J, the gap between germline ends came to 15 bases. Germline V gene lookup returns CDR1 SGHKS and CDR2 YYEKEE (reference sequence). The CDR3 spans 16 residues. CDR3 amino acids: CASSLGAGGEDTEAFF. CDR3 coding DNA: TGTGCCAGCAGCTTGGGGGCGGGGGGAGAGGACACTGAAGCTTTCTTT.

This clone was recorded only once. This sequence joins TRBV5-1 and TRBJ2-3; D unclear. V dropped 1 base and J dropped 5 bases, with 14 bases sitting between them. This CDR3 region has 15 residues. From germline, CDR1 is SGHRS and CDR2 YFSETQ. The CDR3 loop is CASSLQPRAQDTQYF. For the CDR3, the DNA is TGCGCCAGCAGCTTGCAACCACGGGCCCAAGATACGCAGTATTTT.

This chain links TRBV4-1 with TRBJ1-2; D unclear. The germline gives CDR1 MGHRA, CDR2 YSYEKL. The CDR3 covers 16 residues. V lost 1 base and J lost 5, with 17 bases in between. This CDR3 reads CASSQVQTLGPYGYTF. The CDR3, as DNA: TGCGCCAGCAGCCAAGTTCAGACCCTGGGCCCTTATGGCTACACCTTC.

The chain recombines TRBV3-1 (or the pseudogene TRBV3-2) with TRBJ2-1; D gene unclear. This CDR3 spans 14 amino acids. V was pared by 2 bases and J by 0 bases, with 5 bases between. Germline V gives CDR1 LGHDT, CDR2 YNNKEL (reference sequence). CDR3 amino acids: CASSQRASYNEQFF. The CDR3, as DNA: TGTGCCAGCAGCCAAAGAGCCTCCTACAATGAGCAGTTCTTC.

CDR3 amino acids: CASRSDRAGEKLFF. The CDR3 DNA follows: TGTGCCAGCAGATCGGACAGGGCGGGTGAAAAACTGTTTTTT. The V gene is TRBV6-5, the J gene TRBJ1-4; 8 positions match TRBD1. The ends lost 6 bases at V and 7 bases at J; junction bases unmatched: 7. From germline, CDR1 is MNHEY and CDR2 SVGAGI. The CDR3 is made up of 14 amino acids.

This chain joins TRBV18 and TRBJ2-5; D is ambiguous. The CDR3 covers 13 residues. Germline V gene data show CDR1 as KGHSH and CDR2 as LQKENI. The V end lost 1 base, the J end lost 4 bases, and 7 bases lay between the germline ends. Here the CDR3 reads CASSPRSLETQYF. CDR3 nucleotides: TGTGCCAGCTCACCACGAAGTCTAGAGACCCAGTACTTC.